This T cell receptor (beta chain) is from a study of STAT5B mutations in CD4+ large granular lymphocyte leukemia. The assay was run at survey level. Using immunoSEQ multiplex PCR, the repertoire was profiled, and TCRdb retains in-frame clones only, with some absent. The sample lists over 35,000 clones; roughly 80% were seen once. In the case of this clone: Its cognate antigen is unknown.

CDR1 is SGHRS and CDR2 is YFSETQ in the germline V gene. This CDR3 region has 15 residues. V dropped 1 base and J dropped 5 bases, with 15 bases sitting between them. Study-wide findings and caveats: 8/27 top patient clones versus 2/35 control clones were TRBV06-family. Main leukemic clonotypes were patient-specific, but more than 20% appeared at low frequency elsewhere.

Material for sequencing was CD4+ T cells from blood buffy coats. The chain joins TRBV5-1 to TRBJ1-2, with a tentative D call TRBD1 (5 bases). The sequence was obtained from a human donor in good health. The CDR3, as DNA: TGCGCCAGCAGCTTGCAGGGCGGTCCGCTTTATGGCTACACCTTC. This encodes CASSLQGGPLYGYTF.